A selection of T cell receptor beta chains follows, all from one sample in a study of beta chain features in type 1 diabetes. Some clones are missing from TCRdb's copy, which holds only in-frame ones; the method was immunoSEQ multiplex PCR. The data contain 130,000 to 150,000 clones, about 50% of them singletons. The sample consisted of Tregs from blood. The receptors derive from a man in his late teens or twenties in good health. CDR3s include the opening cysteine and the closing phenylalanine or tryptophan. The D gene is left open where the match is weak. Clone size, where shown, is once, few, many, or a class for clones that have expanded.

-	TRBV27	TRBJ1-2	-	CASSLSGRASGYTF	TGTGCCAGCAGTTTATCTGGGCGGGCATCTGGCTACACCTTC
-	TRBV18	TRBJ1-5	-	CASSPPGTQRGQPQHF	TGTGCCAGCTCACCACCCGGGACTCAGCGAGGTCAGCCCCAGCATTTT
few	TRBV6-5	TRBJ2-4	TRBD1	CASSWDRGDIQYF	TGTGCCAGCAGCTGGGACAGGGGCGACATTCAGTACTTC
-	TRBV4-2	TRBJ2-2	TRBD2	CASSHAKTSENTGELFF	TGTGCCAGCAGCCACGCGAAGACTAGCGAAAACACCGGGGAGCTGTTTTTT
-	TRBV10-3	TRBJ1-2	TRBD1	CAISEVATGAFYGYTF	TGTGCCATCAGTGAGGTGGCGACAGGGGCCTTCTATGGCTACACCTTC
-	TRBV7-9	TRBJ2-7	-	CASSWGYSYEQYF	TGTGCCAGCAGCTGGGGCTACTCCTACGAGCAGTACTTC
-	TRBV7-9	TRBJ1-1	-	CASSLRQFMNTEAFF	TGTGCCAGCAGCCTCCGACAGTTCATGAACACTGAAGCTTTCTTT
-	TRBV27	TRBJ2-7	-	CASSFRQGYEQYF	TGTGCCAGCAGTTTTCGGCAGGGTTACGAGCAGTACTTC
-	TRBV28	TRBJ1-1	-	CASSPTGLGRTEAFF	TGTGCCAGCAGTCCTACAGGGCTGGGAAGAACTGAAGCTTTCTTT
-	TRBV14	TRBJ1-5	-	CASSLLQGQGGNQPQHF	TGTGCCAGCAGCCTCCTGCAAGGCCAGGGCGGCAATCAGCCCCAGCATTTT
-	TRBV7-9	TRBJ2-5	TRBD2	CASTPPGLAALAQYF	TGTGCCAGCACTCCACCGGGACTAGCGGCCTTGGCCCAGTACTTC
once	TRBV6-1	TRBJ2-7	-	CASSWFDNPSYEQYF	TGTGCCAGCAGTTGGTTTGACAATCCATCCTACGAGCAGTACTTC
-	TRBV6-5	TRBJ1-2	-	CASSYGQGIDGYTF	TGTGCCAGCAGTTACGGTCAGGGGATCGATGGCTACACCTTC
-	TRBV7-2	TRBJ1-3	TRBD1	CASRTGTNSGNTIYF	TGTGCCAGCCGGACAGGGACAAACTCTGGAAACACCATATATTTT
-	TRBV18	TRBJ2-2	-	CASSPPAGATGELFF	TGTGCCAGCTCACCACCGGCAGGGGCGACCGGGGAGCTGTTTTTT
-	TRBV2	TRBJ1-1	-	CASNIIAVTAFF	TGTGCCAGCAACATCATAGCAGTGACGGCTTTCTTT
-	TRBV28	TRBJ1-2	-	CASSSPLYSYYGYTF	TGTGCCAGCAGTTCCCCCCTTTACAGTTACTATGGCTACACCTTC
-	TRBV29-1	TRBJ1-1	-	CSVRGPASEAFF	TGCAGCGTGCGGGGGCCCGCCTCAGAAGCTTTCTTT
few	TRBV28	TRBJ2-2	-	CASSLQLRAAGELFF	TGTGCCAGCAGTTTACAGCTGAGGGCGGCCGGGGAGCTGTTTTTT
-	TRBV20-1	TRBJ2-7	-	CSALAEGGQYF	TGCAGTGCTTTGGCGGAGGGTGGGCAGTACTTC
few	TRBV5-1	TRBJ2-2	-	CASSLLKTGELFF	TGCGCCAGCAGCTTGTTAAAAACCGGGGAGCTGTTTTTT
few	TRBV11-1	TRBJ1-2	TRBD1	CASSSPGTGDYGYTF	TGTGCCAGCAGCTCTCCCGGGACAGGGGACTATGGCTACACCTTC